The following is a TCR beta chain sequence with its context. In the source study's methods: Using reference gene primer amplification, nucleated cell counts were estimated. Sequenced by immunoSEQ multiplex PCR; TCRdb stores in-frame clones only, minus some. D and trimming come from the DNA, and the V and J calls and clone size come from that table. The sample holds hundreds of thousands of clones, roughly 87% seen once. Which cohort a participant joined came from the clinical history participants gave. This sample was taken from a study of blood T cell repertoires in COVID-19. Study-wide context: Samples representing acute and convalescent COVID-19 were sourced from the United States, Italy and Spain. Sample material is recorded as cDNA or gDNA derived from T cells, B-cell-depleted T cells, or PBMCs.

The V gene's germline CDR1 is LGHNT and CDR2 FRNRAP. This CDR3 contains 16 residues. V lost 2 bases and J lost 2, with 10 bases in between. Sequencing was performed on PBMCs or T cells enriched from blood (not recorded which). The sequence came from a woman under 40 with acute COVID-19. The rearrangement uses TRBV12-5 and TRBJ1-6, with D tentatively TRBD1 (6 bases). In DNA form, the CDR3 reads TGTGCTAGTGGTTTGACAACAGGGCCCTATAATTCACCCCTCCACTTT. Translated: CASGLTTGPYNSPLHF. Variable domain in full (rest from reference TRBV12-5 and TRBJ1-6): DARVTQTPRHKVTEMGQEVTMRCQPILGHNTVFWYRQTMMQGLELLAYFRNRAPLDDSGMPKDRFSAEMPDATLATLKIQPSEPRDSAVYFCASGLTTGPYNSPLHFGNGTRLTVT.